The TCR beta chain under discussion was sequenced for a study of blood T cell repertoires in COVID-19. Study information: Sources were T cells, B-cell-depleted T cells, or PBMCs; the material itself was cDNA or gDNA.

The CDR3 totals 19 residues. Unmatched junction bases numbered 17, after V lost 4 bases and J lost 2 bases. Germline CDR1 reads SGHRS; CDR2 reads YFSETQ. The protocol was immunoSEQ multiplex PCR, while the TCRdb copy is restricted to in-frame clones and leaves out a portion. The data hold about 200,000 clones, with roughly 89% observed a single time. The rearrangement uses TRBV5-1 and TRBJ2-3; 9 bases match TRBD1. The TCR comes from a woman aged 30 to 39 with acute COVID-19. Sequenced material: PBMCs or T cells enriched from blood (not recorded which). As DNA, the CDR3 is TGCGCCAGCAGCGTCGGACAGGGGTTTCCCTACAAACTCACAGATACGCAGTATTTT. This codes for CASSVGQGFPYKLTDTQYF.